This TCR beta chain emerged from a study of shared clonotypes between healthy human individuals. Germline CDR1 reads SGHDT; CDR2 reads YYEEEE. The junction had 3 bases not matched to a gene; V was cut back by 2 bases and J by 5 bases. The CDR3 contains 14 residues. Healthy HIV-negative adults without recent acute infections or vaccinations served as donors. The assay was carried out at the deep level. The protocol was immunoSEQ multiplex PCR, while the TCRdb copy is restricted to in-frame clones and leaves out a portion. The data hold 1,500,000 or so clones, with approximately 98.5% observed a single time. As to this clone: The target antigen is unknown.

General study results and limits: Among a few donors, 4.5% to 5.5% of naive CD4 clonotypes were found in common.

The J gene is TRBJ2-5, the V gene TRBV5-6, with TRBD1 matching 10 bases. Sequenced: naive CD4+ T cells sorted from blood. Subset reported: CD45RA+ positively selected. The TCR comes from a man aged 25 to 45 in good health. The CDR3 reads CASSFLGQGETQYF. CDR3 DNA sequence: TGTGCCAGCAGCTTTTTGGGACAGGGGGAGACCCAGTACTTC.